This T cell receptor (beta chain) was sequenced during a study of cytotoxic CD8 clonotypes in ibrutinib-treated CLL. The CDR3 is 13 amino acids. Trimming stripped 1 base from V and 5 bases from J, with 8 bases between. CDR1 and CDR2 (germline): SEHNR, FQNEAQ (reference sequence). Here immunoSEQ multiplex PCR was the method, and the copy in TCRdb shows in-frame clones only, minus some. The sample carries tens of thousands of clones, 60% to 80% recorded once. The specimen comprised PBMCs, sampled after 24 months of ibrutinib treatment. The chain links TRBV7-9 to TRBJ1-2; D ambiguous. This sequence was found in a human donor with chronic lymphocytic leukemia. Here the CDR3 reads CASSLGEQYGYTF. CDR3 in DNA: TGTGCCAGCAGCTTAGGGGAACAGTATGGCTACACCTTC.